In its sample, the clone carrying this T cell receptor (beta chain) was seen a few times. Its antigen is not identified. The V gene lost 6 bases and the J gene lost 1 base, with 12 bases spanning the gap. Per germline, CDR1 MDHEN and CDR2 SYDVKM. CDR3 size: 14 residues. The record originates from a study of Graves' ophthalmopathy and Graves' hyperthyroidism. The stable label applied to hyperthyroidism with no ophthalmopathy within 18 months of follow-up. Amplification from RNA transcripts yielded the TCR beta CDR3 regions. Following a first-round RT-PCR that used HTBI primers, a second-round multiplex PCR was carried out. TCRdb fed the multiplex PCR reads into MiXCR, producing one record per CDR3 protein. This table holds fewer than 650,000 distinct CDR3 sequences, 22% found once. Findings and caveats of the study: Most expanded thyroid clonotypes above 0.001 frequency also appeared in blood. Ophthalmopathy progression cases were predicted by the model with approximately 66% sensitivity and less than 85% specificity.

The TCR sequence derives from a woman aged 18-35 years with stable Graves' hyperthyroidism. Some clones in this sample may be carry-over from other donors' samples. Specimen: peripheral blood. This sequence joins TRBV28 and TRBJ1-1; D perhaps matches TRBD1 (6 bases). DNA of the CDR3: TGTGCCAGCAGACCGCCGGACAGGAACACTGAAGCTTTCTTT. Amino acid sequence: CASRPPDRNTEAFF.